This T cell receptor (beta chain) stems from a study of blood T cell repertoires in COVID-19. TCRdb's table, derived via immunoSEQ multiplex PCR, lists solely in-frame clones and lacks some. The sample contains about 94,000 clones, around 81% of which appear only once. The CDR3 has 13 amino acids. V shed 0 bases and J shed 2 bases, with 2 bases lying between them. The germline CDR1 and CDR2 sequences are KGHSH and LQKENI. The rearrangement links TRBV18 to TRBJ2-1; D unclear. This sequence originates from a man aged 60 to 75 with acute or convalescent COVID-19. The sequencing sample was made of peripheral blood. The CDR3 DNA reads as TGTGCCAGCTCACCACCTACCTACAATGAGCAGTTCTTC. It encodes CASSPPTYNEQFF.